The rows below give T cell receptor beta chains drawn from one sample of a study of T cell responses to AZD1222 COVID-19 vaccine. Profiling relied on immunoSEQ multiplex PCR, and the TCRdb table lists in-frame clones only, not all of them. The table shows 150,000 to 160,000 clones, with 85% to 95% occurring only once. The sample in question was peripheral blood, obtained 28 days after the second AZD1222 dose. Receptors were obtained from an adult who received the AZD1222 COVID-19 vaccine. The CDR3 runs from the conserved cysteine through the conserved F or W. D genes are given only for firm matches. Size is stated for part of the rows, as once, few or many counts, or as a class when the clone is expanded.

cdr3_aa cdr3_nt j_call d_call clone_size v_call
CASSDYQETQYF TGTGCCAGCAGCGACTACCAAGAGACCCAGTACTTC TRBJ2-5 . . TRBV7-8
CASSLRGTGTTSPLHF TGTGCCAGCAGTTTAAGGGGGACAGGGACTACCTCACCCCTCCACTTT TRBJ1-6 TRBD1 . TRBV27
CAGAGPPGNEQFF TGTGCCGGAGCGGGGCCACCTGGCAATGAGCAGTTCTTC TRBJ2-1 TRBD2 . TRBV2
CASSSLAGLYEQYF TGTGCCAGCAGTTCGCTAGCGGGGCTCTACGAGCAGTACTTC TRBJ2-7 TRBD2 once TRBV28
CASSPRQGYGYTF TGTGCCAGCAGTCCAAGACAGGGCTATGGCTACACCTTC TRBJ1-2 TRBD1 . TRBV28
CASSPRQGDTEAFF TGTGCCAGCAGTCCTAGACAGGGGGACACTGAAGCTTTCTTT TRBJ1-1 TRBD1 once TRBV2
CASTPRSTGNEQFF TGTGCCAGCACCCCGAGGAGCACGGGAAATGAGCAGTTCTTC TRBJ2-1 . . TRBV7-8
CASKSPGTRLFF TGTGCCAGTAAATCTCCGGGGACAAGGCTGTTCTTC TRBJ2-1 . . TRBV19
CASRFTDRRNSPLHF TGTGCCAGCAGATTCACCGACAGACGAAATTCACCCCTCCACTTT TRBJ1-6 . . TRBV27
CASTLSYSYNEQFF TGTGCCAGCACCCTTAGCTACTCCTACAATGAGCAGTTCTTC TRBJ2-1 . . TRBV28
CASSRTRIGSEQYF TGTGCCAGCAGCCGAACCAGAATCGGTTCCGAGCAGTACTTC TRBJ2-7 . . TRBV3-1/TRBV3-2
CATSDSGTGGGYEQYF TGTGCCACCAGTGATTCCGGGACAGGGGGTGGCTACGAGCAGTACTTC TRBJ2-7 TRBD1 . TRBV24-1
CASSLKGSGSGELFF TGTGCCAGCAGCTTAAAGGGGTCAGGGTCCGGGGAGCTGTTTTTT TRBJ2-2 . . TRBV7-2
CAWYAPGTSYEQYF TGTGCCTGGTACGCTCCTGGGACATCCTACGAGCAGTACTTC TRBJ2-7 . . TRBV30
CASSTAGHTDTQYF TGTGCCAGTAGTACAGCGGGACACACAGATACGCAGTATTTT TRBJ2-3 . . TRBV19
CASSGETRETQYF TGTGCCAGCAGCGGTGAGACTAGGGAGACCCAGTACTTC TRBJ2-5 . . TRBV3-1/TRBV3-2
CASSGTGGASQFF TGTGCCAGCAGCGGGACAGGGGGCGCTTCACAGTTCTTC TRBJ2-1 TRBD1 . TRBV7-2
CASSPGTSGTIRGTDTQYF TGTGCCAGCAGCCCGGGGACTAGCGGGACGATCCGGGGCACAGATACGCAGTATTTT TRBJ2-3 TRBD2 . TRBV7-9
CASHYGAGYGYTF TGTGCCAGCCATTACGGGGCCGGCTATGGCTACACCTTC TRBJ1-2 . . TRBV19
CASRGVANNEKLFF TGTGCCAGCCGCGGCGTTGCGAACAATGAAAAACTGTTTTTT TRBJ1-4 . . TRBV2
CASSETGHRGYTF TGTGCCAGCAGTGAGACCGGGCACCGCGGCTACACCTTC TRBJ1-2 . . TRBV6-4
CASSVSGSQGSEQYF TGTGCCAGCAGCGTATCAGGGAGTCAGGGCAGCGAGCAGTACTTC TRBJ2-7 . . TRBV9
CASSLSGRIGTEAFF TGTGCCAGCAGTTTATCAGGACGAATTGGGACTGAAGCTTTCTTT TRBJ1-1 . . TRBV27
CASRDTGANTEAFF TGTGCCAGCAGAGACACAGGGGCTAACACTGAAGCTTTCTTT TRBJ1-1 TRBD1 . TRBV7-9
CASSFESGSPYNEQFF TGTGCCAGCAGCTTCGAAAGCGGGAGCCCCTACAATGAGCAGTTCTTC TRBJ2-1 TRBD2 . TRBV7-3
CSGPYRGNQPQHF TGCAGCGGCCCCTACAGGGGAAATCAGCCCCAGCATTTT TRBJ1-5 TRBD1 . TRBV29-1
CASTLTPPGRYGYTF TGTGCCAGCACCTTAACGCCCCCCGGCCGCTATGGCTACACCTTC TRBJ1-2 . . TRBV11-2
CASSLTPQGVNYGYTF TGTGCCAGCAGCTTAACCCCACAGGGGGTGAACTATGGCTACACCTTC TRBJ1-2 TRBD1 . TRBV5-6
CASSLSRGQRRYGYTF TGTGCCAGCAGTTTAAGCAGGGGGCAGCGGCGCTATGGCTACACCTTC TRBJ1-2 TRBD1 few TRBV28
CASSAPGQVINSPLHF TGTGCCAGTAGTGCCCCGGGACAGGTGATTAATTCACCCCTCCACTTT TRBJ1-6 TRBD1 . TRBV19
CASRDGPGETQYF TGTGCCAGCAGGGACGGGCCAGGCGAGACCCAGTACTTC TRBJ2-5 . . TRBV2
CASSPPIRRQFNYGYTF TGTGCCAGCTCACCACCTATAAGGCGCCAGTTTAACTATGGCTACACCTTC TRBJ1-2 . . TRBV18
CSASNEGGKYNEQFF TGCAGTGCTAGTAACGAGGGCGGGAAATACAATGAGCAGTTCTTC TRBJ2-1 . . TRBV20-1
CASNSGYNEQFF TGTGCCAGTAATTCAGGGTACAATGAGCAGTTCTTC TRBJ2-1 . . TRBV19
CASSDGYSREPQHF TGTGCCAGCAGTGATGGATACTCCAGGGAGCCCCAGCATTTT TRBJ1-5 . . TRBV6-1
CASSPRARGRDEQFF TGTGCCAGCAGTCCACGGGCCCGCGGGCGGGATGAGCAGTTCTTC TRBJ2-1 . . TRBV28
CATSRGVLKETQYF TGTGCCACTAGCCGGGGAGTCCTTAAAGAGACCCAGTACTTC TRBJ2-5 . . TRBV6-5
CASAGAAEAFF TGCGCCAGCGCGGGTGCCGCTGAAGCTTTCTTT TRBJ1-1 . . TRBV5-1
CSAFDVGVLFF TGCAGTGCCTTTGACGTCGGGGTGCTGTTTTTT TRBJ2-2 . . TRBV20-1
CASGLGGTEAFF TGTGCTAGTGGTTTAGGGGGCACTGAAGCTTTCTTT TRBJ1-1 . . TRBV12-5
CAWSEGTGDYEQYF TGTGCCTGGAGTGAAGGGACCGGCGACTACGAGCAGTACTTC TRBJ2-7 . . TRBV30
CASSQVGRSGGQGTEAFF TGCGCCAGCAGCCAAGTTGGTAGGAGTGGGGGGCAGGGCACTGAAGCTTTCTTT TRBJ1-1 . . TRBV4-1
CASSIASGNTIYF TGTGCCAGCAGCATTGCCTCTGGAAACACCATATATTTT TRBJ1-3 . . TRBV9
CASSQGGSQPQHF TGTGCCAGCAGTCAGGGGGGTTCTCAGCCCCAGCATTTT TRBJ1-5 TRBD1 . TRBV5-6
CATSRAQGILNSPLHF TGTGCCACCAGCAGAGCACAGGGGATTTTGAATTCACCCCTCCACTTT TRBJ1-6 TRBD1 . TRBV15
CASSLQLGAYNEQFF TGTGCCAGCAGTTTACAGCTGGGAGCCTACAATGAGCAGTTCTTC TRBJ2-1 . . TRBV28
CSVVGRLNTEAFF TGCAGCGTTGTTGGCAGGCTGAACACTGAAGCTTTCTTT TRBJ1-1 . . TRBV29-1
CASSRIFGGETQYF TGCGCCAGCAGCCGAATCTTTGGGGGGGAGACCCAGTACTTC TRBJ2-5 . . TRBV4-1
CAWCGLAGVSDTQYF TGTGCCTGGTGCGGACTAGCGGGGGTCTCAGATACGCAGTATTTT TRBJ2-3 TRBD2 . TRBV30
CASSPGQGNYGYTF TGTGCCAGTAGCCCGGGACAGGGTAACTATGGCTACACCTTC TRBJ1-2 TRBD1 once TRBV19
CRPIGRTEAFF TGTCGCCCTATTGGACGTACTGAAGCTTTCTTT TRBJ1-1 . . TRBV12-3/TRBV12-4
CASSDGTEATDTQYF TGTGCCAGCAGTGATGGGACAGAGGCCACAGATACGCAGTATTTT TRBJ2-3 TRBD1 . TRBV6-1
CASSQFQGGTEAFF TGTGCCAGCAGCCAGTTTCAGGGGGGCACTGAAGCTTTCTTT TRBJ1-1 TRBD1 once TRBV11-2
CASSYGGQGYGYTF TGTGCCAGCAGTTATGGCGGACAGGGCTATGGCTACACCTTC TRBJ1-2 TRBD1 . TRBV6-5
CASSLTSGRVYNEQFF TGTGCCAGCAGCTTAACTAGCGGGAGGGTGTACAATGAGCAGTTCTTC TRBJ2-1 TRBD2 . TRBV7-8
CASSQTGSYKAFF TGTGCCAGCAGCCAAACAGGGTCTTATAAGGCTTTCTTT TRBJ1-1 . . TRBV14
CAWSRDSGANVLTF TGTGCCTGGAGCCGGGATTCTGGGGCCAACGTCCTGACTTTC TRBJ2-6 . . TRBV30
CASSQVYSGANVLTF TGTGCCAGCAGCCAGGTTTATTCGGGGGCCAACGTCCTGACTTTC TRBJ2-6 . . TRBV11-2